These T cell receptor beta chains were read from a single sample in a study of T-cell memory formation after mild COVID-19. Each CDR3 protein gets one entry after TCRdb re-called the 5' RACE reads with MiXCR. This table holds a few hundred thousand distinct CDR3 sequences, around 8% found once. Sequencing was done on a sample of PBMCs or a T cell subset sorted from them (not recorded which). The source of these receptors is a young man who had mild COVID-19 (a few samples of this study predate the infection). Cell type and time point are not known. The CDR3 runs from the conserved cysteine through the conserved F or W. A D gene is named only where the DNA matches it firmly. Rows give clone size only sometimes, using once, few, many, or a class for an expanded clone.

v_gene,j_gene,d_gene,abundance,CDR3nt,CDR3aa
TRBV9,TRBJ2-5,-,-,TGTGCCAGCAGCCCCGGGGGAGAAGAGACCCAGTACTTC,CASSPGGEETQYF
TRBV13,TRBJ2-5,-,-,TGTGCCAGCAGCTTAGGAGAGACGACCCAGTACTTC,CASSLGETTQYF
TRBV20-1,TRBJ2-1,-,few,TGCAGTGCTAGGGGTAATTGGAACAATGAGCAGTTCTTC,CSARGNWNNEQFF
TRBV4-2,TRBJ1-2,TRBD1,-,TGTGCCAGCAGCCCAAGGAACAGGGGTTGGGTTGGCTACACCTTC,CASSPRNRGWVGYTF
TRBV19,TRBJ2-3,-,-,TGTGCCAGTAGTGCCCGGGGCCCTACGCAGTATTTT,CASSARGPTQYF
TRBV10-3,TRBJ1-3,-,many,TGTGCCATCAGTGAGTCGGGATCGGGAAACACCATATATTTT,CAISESGSGNTIYF
TRBV25-1,TRBJ2-3,TRBD1,-,TGTGCCAGCAGTGATACAGGGGTGGGCACAGATACGCAGTATTTT,CASSDTGVGTDTQYF
TRBV7-3,TRBJ2-2,-,-,TGTGCCAGCAGCCGAGAGGCACCCGGGGAGCTGTTTTTT,CASSREAPGELFF
TRBV2,TRBJ2-6,-,few,TGTGCCAGCAGTCCCAGGTGGAGCTCTGGGGCCAACGTCCTGACTTTC,CASSPRWSSGANVLTF
TRBV28,TRBJ1-5,-,many,TGTGCCAGCAGTTATTACCGGCAGCCCCAGCATTTT,CASSYYRQPQHF
TRBV3-1,TRBJ2-5,TRBD2,-,TGTGCCAGCAGCCTTCGACTAGCGGGGGCGAAAGAGACCCAGTACTTC,CASSLRLAGAKETQYF
TRBV4-3,TRBJ2-1,-,-,TGCGCCAGCAGCCAAGGACTGGACTACAACTCCTACAATGAGCAGTTCTTC,CASSQGLDYNSYNEQFF
TRBV20-1,TRBJ1-1,-,many,TGCAGTGCTAGAGGGGAGGGACCGAAGACTGAAGCTTTCTTT,CSARGEGPKTEAFF
TRBV6-5,TRBJ2-5,TRBD2,few,TGTGCCAGCAGTTTACTAGCGGGGGGCCCCCCCCAAGCCCAGTACTTC,CASSLLAGGPPQAQYF
TRBV12-2,TRBJ2-7,-,-,TGTGCAAGGGCCCCGTTGGGGCTAGTTGGCGCGTTCTACGAGCAGTACTTC,CARAPLGLVGAFYEQYF
TRBV10-3,TRBJ2-3,TRBD2,few,TGTGCCACAAGACTAGCGGGGGGTTTAGATACGCAGTATTTT,CATRLAGGLDTQYF
TRBV20-1,TRBJ2-1,TRBD2,few,TGCAGTGCTAGAGAGGGAAACGGGGGGGCCTTCAATGAGCAGTTCTTC,CSAREGNGGAFNEQFF
TRBV4-3,TRBJ1-2,-,few,TGCGCCAGCAGCCAAGATCTGGGCTACACCTTC,CASSQDLGYTF
TRBV4-2,TRBJ2-5,TRBD2,many,TGTGCCAGCAGCCAAGTGGGACTAGCGGATCAAGAGACCCAGTACTTC,CASSQVGLADQETQYF
TRBV2,TRBJ1-5,-,few,TGTGCCAGCAGTGACAGGGGTTCCGGCAATCAGCCCCAGCATTTT,CASSDRGSGNQPQHF
TRBV4-3,TRBJ1-2,-,few,TGCGCCAGCAGCCGCCGATCTGGAGGCTACACCTTC,CASSRRSGGYTF
TRBV5-1,TRBJ2-7,-,many,TGCGCCAGCAGCGGGGCAGGGGACGAGCAGTACTTC,CASSGAGDEQYF
TRBV7-2,TRBJ2-2,-,-,TGTGCCAGCAGCCTAGGGGGTGCGAACACCGGGGAGCTGATTTTT,CASSLGGANTGELIF
TRBV2,TRBJ1-3,-,-,TGTGCCAGCAGTGAAGAGGGACTTCCTGGAAACACCATATATTTT,CASSEEGLPGNTIYF
TRBV20-1,TRBJ1-2,-,few,TGCAGTGCCAAAAAGCCCCGCTATGGCTACACCTTC,CSAKKPRYGYTF
TRBV10-1,TRBJ2-1,TRBD2,-,TGCGCCAGCAGTGAGTCGACAGGCGCGGGGGGTAATGAGCAGTTCTTC,CASSESTGAGGNEQFF
TRBV7-2,TRBJ2-7,-,few,TGTGCCAGCAGCTTAGTAGGAGTGACAGCCTACGAGCAGTACTTC,CASSLVGVTAYEQYF
TRBV24-1,TRBJ1-1,-,-,TGTGCCACCAGTGTAGTAAGGAACACTGAAGCTTTCTTT,CATSVVRNTEAFF
TRBV27,TRBJ1-2,-,-,TGTGCCAGCTTACGGGACGCCGGCAGCTATGGCTACACCTTC,CASLRDAGSYGYTF
TRBV4-3,TRBJ2-7,-,few,TGCGCCAGCAGCGCGAACCGGGACGGCTCCTACGAGCAGTACTTC,CASSANRDGSYEQYF
TRBV11-2,TRBJ1-1,-,-,TGTGCCAGCAGCTTAGATGGCCCAGGCGGGGGAGGGACTGAAGCTTTCTTT,CASSLDGPGGGGTEAFF
TRBV4-1,TRBJ1-2,-,-,TGCGCCAGCAGCCAAGCCGGGACCTCATATGGCTACACCTTC,CASSQAGTSYGYTF
TRBV7-2,TRBJ2-3,-,many,TGTGCCAGCGGGCCTCAAGATACGCAGTATTTT,CASGPQDTQYF
TRBV12-3/TRBV12-4,TRBJ1-5,-,-,TGTGCCAGCAGTTTAGTCTCTCAGCCCCAGCATTTT,CASSLVSQPQHF
TRBV20-1,TRBJ2-1,-,few,TGCAGTGCCACCCCCGCGGGGCCTTACAATGAGCAGTTCTTC,CSATPAGPYNEQFF
TRBV20-1,TRBJ1-5,-,-,TGCAGTGCTAACCTGCCAGGGAGTCAGCCCCAGCATTTT,CSANLPGSQPQHF